By proportion, the clone carrying this T cell receptor (beta chain) is medium-sized (0.01 to 0.1%). Its antigen remains unknown. Other DNA sequences from this sample encode an identical CDR3 as well. This entry belongs to a study of shared clonotypes between healthy human individuals. Findings and limits, study-wide: An expected dependence of interdonor clonotype sharing on sequencing depth was noted.

The CDR3 spans 13 residues. Germline-derived CDR1 and CDR2 are GTSNPN and SVGIG (reference sequence). Deletions cut 3 bases from V and 5 bases from J, with 13 bases between. Profiling relied on immunoSEQ multiplex PCR, and the TCRdb table lists in-frame clones only, not all of them. The sample lists roughly 680,000 clones, over 60% occurring once. The specimen was memory CD4+ T cells sorted from blood. Subset: CD45RA-negative fraction. The receptor was isolated from a woman aged 25 to 45 in good health. The J gene is TRBJ2-5, the V gene TRBV30, with D maybe TRBD1 (6 bases). As DNA, the CDR3 is TGTGCCTGGAGCGCAGGGGAAAGGGAGACCCAGTACTTC. Translating gives CAWSAGERETQYF.